Listed below are T cell receptor beta chains from one sample, sequenced in a study of PD-L1 blockade in urothelial cancer. Produced via immunoSEQ multiplex PCR; TCRdb's table is partial and in-frame only. The table includes 40,000 to 55,000 clones, roughly 84% detected once. This specimen was PBMCs, taken around atezolizumab (anti-PD-L1) treatment. The receptors come from a man aged 40-55 years with urothelial cancer. Both conserved end residues are trimmed from each CDR3. Fields, in order: CDR3 protein, J gene, V gene.

cdr3_aa: AWTRGGTNTEAF
j_call: TRBJ1-1
v_call: TRBV30

cdr3_aa: ASSLPGYNEQF
j_call: TRBJ2-1
v_call: TRBV11-2

cdr3_aa: SVAPLIDGGELF
j_call: TRBJ2-2
v_call: TRBV29-1

cdr3_aa: ASSPRDTQY
j_call: TRBJ2-3
v_call: TRBV6-6

cdr3_aa: ASSLVGRGNTEAF
j_call: TRBJ1-1
v_call: TRBV7-9

cdr3_aa: ASSLGQGREAF
j_call: TRBJ1-1
v_call: TRBV13

cdr3_aa: ATSPALESNEQF
j_call: TRBJ2-1
v_call: TRBV15

cdr3_aa: AIKTGGSTEAF
j_call: TRBJ1-1
v_call: TRBV6-6

cdr3_aa: ASSYFAPGTGELF
j_call: TRBJ2-2
v_call: TRBV6-5

cdr3_aa: ASSDDKNEQY
j_call: TRBJ2-7
v_call: TRBV6-6

cdr3_aa: ASSYGPSGGSTDTQY
j_call: TRBJ2-3
v_call: TRBV6-7

cdr3_aa: AAGESVITGHT
j_call: TRBJ1-2
v_call: TRBV6-1

cdr3_aa: ASSNGEANTEAF
j_call: TRBJ1-1
v_call: TRBV7-3

cdr3_aa: ASSLKTGSYEQY
j_call: TRBJ2-7
v_call: TRBV5-1

cdr3_aa: ASSLSGARAYQPQH
j_call: TRBJ1-5
v_call: TRBV7-8

cdr3_aa: ASSVETGSARGNTIY
j_call: TRBJ1-3
v_call: TRBV9

cdr3_aa: ASSPSLQGKRDRETQY
j_call: TRBJ2-5
v_call: TRBV18

cdr3_aa: AAGRGGGISNTDTQY
j_call: TRBJ2-3
v_call: TRBV27

cdr3_aa: ASSRGGTEAF
j_call: TRBJ1-1
v_call: TRBV6-5

cdr3_aa: ASSGVIRGGSDGYT
j_call: TRBJ1-2
v_call: TRBV9

cdr3_aa: ASSSQGGADTQY
j_call: TRBJ2-3
v_call: TRBV11-3

cdr3_aa: ASSFGLAVNNEQF
j_call: TRBJ2-1
v_call: TRBV7-3

cdr3_aa: AWRTQGNNEKLF
j_call: TRBJ1-4
v_call: TRBV30

cdr3_aa: ASSLAGQNEKLF
j_call: TRBJ1-4
v_call: TRBV5-4

cdr3_aa: ASSESFGSAYEQY
j_call: TRBJ2-7
v_call: TRBV6-1

cdr3_aa: ASRIAAGVRETQY
j_call: TRBJ2-5
v_call: TRBV13

cdr3_aa: ASSFAGFSEAF
j_call: TRBJ1-1
v_call: TRBV28

cdr3_aa: ASSTDSYTEAF
j_call: TRBJ1-1
v_call: TRBV19

cdr3_aa: ASSYTGSYT
j_call: TRBJ1-2
v_call: TRBV6-1

cdr3_aa: ASSLDPRNSGELF
j_call: TRBJ2-2
v_call: TRBV7-3

cdr3_aa: ASSAPYGYT
j_call: TRBJ1-2
v_call: TRBV28

cdr3_aa: ASSTFGSGELF
j_call: TRBJ2-2
v_call: TRBV28

cdr3_aa: ASSIGQGLGISYNEQF
j_call: TRBJ2-1
v_call: TRBV11-2

cdr3_aa: ASSPEGAASNYGYT
j_call: TRBJ1-2
v_call: TRBV7-3

cdr3_aa: SVALSYEQY
j_call: TRBJ2-7
v_call: TRBV29-1

cdr3_aa: ASSATGDTQY
j_call: TRBJ2-3
v_call: TRBV6-4

cdr3_aa: ASSPPIQGAPAEQY
j_call: TRBJ2-7
v_call: TRBV18

cdr3_aa: ASSSSGQGNQPQH
j_call: TRBJ1-5
v_call: TRBV6-5

cdr3_aa: ATLARGQETQY
j_call: TRBJ2-5
v_call: TRBV10-2

cdr3_aa: AWSTGAAGGNTIY
j_call: TRBJ1-3
v_call: TRBV30

cdr3_aa: ASSIRRTPLIDEQF
j_call: TRBJ2-1
v_call: TRBV19

cdr3_aa: ASSRPGQGTFETQY
j_call: TRBJ2-5
v_call: TRBV18

cdr3_aa: ASSWDRLNTEAF
j_call: TRBJ1-1
v_call: TRBV6-6

cdr3_aa: ASSLKQGMDTEAF
j_call: TRBJ1-1
v_call: TRBV5-4

cdr3_aa: ASSPTSVPYEQY
j_call: TRBJ2-7
v_call: TRBV11-2

cdr3_aa: AISGGWSAF
j_call: TRBJ1-1
v_call: TRBV10-3

cdr3_aa: ASSPWASGATDTQY
j_call: TRBJ2-3
v_call: TRBV27

cdr3_aa: ASSDGQGPNTEAF
j_call: TRBJ1-1
v_call: TRBV11-1

cdr3_aa: ASSSVGLAGGADTQY
j_call: TRBJ2-3
v_call: TRBV11-2

cdr3_aa: ASSFLAGVTYEQY
j_call: TRBJ2-7
v_call: TRBV28

cdr3_aa: ASSPGQGPQPQH
j_call: TRBJ1-5
v_call: TRBV27

cdr3_aa: ASSYTAYNEQF
j_call: TRBJ2-1
v_call: TRBV19

cdr3_aa: ASSPTIGDTQY
j_call: TRBJ2-3
v_call: TRBV18

cdr3_aa: ASKLGTGPAGANVLT
j_call: TRBJ2-6
v_call: TRBV28

cdr3_aa: ASSQQGANTEAF
j_call: TRBJ1-1
v_call: TRBV18

cdr3_aa: ASSIPGLAGGPDIQY
j_call: TRBJ2-4
v_call: TRBV7-2

cdr3_aa: ASSRRGTDTQY
j_call: TRBJ2-3
v_call: TRBV11-1

cdr3_aa: ASSSRQLDEQF
j_call: TRBJ2-1
v_call: TRBV13

cdr3_aa: ASSVGGDTEAF
j_call: TRBJ1-1
v_call: TRBV9

cdr3_aa: ASSPRVTDTQY
j_call: TRBJ2-3
v_call: TRBV7-2